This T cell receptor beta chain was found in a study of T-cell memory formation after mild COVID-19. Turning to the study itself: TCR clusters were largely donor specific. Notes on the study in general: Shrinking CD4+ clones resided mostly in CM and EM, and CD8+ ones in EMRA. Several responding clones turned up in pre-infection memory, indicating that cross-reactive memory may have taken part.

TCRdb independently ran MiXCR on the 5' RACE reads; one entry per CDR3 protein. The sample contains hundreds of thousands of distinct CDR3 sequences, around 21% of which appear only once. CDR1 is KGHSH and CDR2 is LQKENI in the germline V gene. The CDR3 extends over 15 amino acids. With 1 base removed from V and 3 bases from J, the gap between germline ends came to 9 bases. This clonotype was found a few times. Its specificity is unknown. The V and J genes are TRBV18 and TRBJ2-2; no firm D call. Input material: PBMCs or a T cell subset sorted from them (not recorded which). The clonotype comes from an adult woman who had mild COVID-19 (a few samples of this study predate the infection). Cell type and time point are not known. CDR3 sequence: CASSPRPLDTGELFF. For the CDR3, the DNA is TGTGCCAGCTCACCACGTCCCCTCGACACCGGGGAGCTGTTTTTT.